The rows below give T cell receptor beta chains drawn from one sample of a study of T cell responses to AZD1222 COVID-19 vaccine. Method: immunoSEQ multiplex PCR; TCRdb's copy keeps in-frame clones and lacks some. The sample holds about 150,000 clones, around 86% seen once. The specimen comprised peripheral blood, sampled on day 0 of MenACWY control vaccination. Receptors originate from an adult in good health. CDR3s include the opening cysteine and the closing phenylalanine or tryptophan. A D gene is named only where the DNA matches it firmly. Some rows have no size entry. The others give once, few or many, or a class for an expanded clone.

>TRBV19|-|TRBJ1-3|-
TGTGCCAGTTCAACCCGGGGACATACTGGAAACACCATATATTTT
CASSTRGHTGNTIYF
>TRBV4-1|-|TRBJ2-5|once
TGCGCCAGCAGCCAAGATACGGCGGGGGAGACCCAGTACTTC
CASSQDTAGETQYF
>TRBV6-1|-|TRBJ1-2|once
TGTGCCAGCAGTGAATTTCATTTCGAGTCCCAAGTCTATGGCTACACCTTC
CASSEFHFESQVYGYTF
>TRBV28|TRBD1|TRBJ1-2|-
TGTGCCAGCAGTACCGGGACAGGGTATGGCTACACCTTC
CASSTGTGYGYTF
>TRBV10-2|-|TRBJ1-1|few
TGCGCCAGCGGGGTTGGTCAGCCGAACACTGAAGCTTTCTTT
CASGVGQPNTEAFF
>TRBV2|TRBD2|TRBJ2-5|-
TGTGCCAGCAGTGAATGGGGTCTAGCGGGGCAAGAGACCCAGTACTTC
CASSEWGLAGQETQYF
>TRBV29-1|-|TRBJ1-2|-
TGCAGCGTTAAAAAAGGGGATCCCTATGGCTACACCTTC
CSVKKGDPYGYTF
>TRBV11-2|-|TRBJ2-7|few
TGTGCCAGCAGCAATTACAGGGAATCGACCTACGAGCAGTACTTC
CASSNYRESTYEQYF
>TRBV27|-|TRBJ2-5|-
TGTGCCAGCAGTTTATCTTCTGTCGCCGAGACCCAGTACTTC
CASSLSSVAETQYF
>TRBV5-6|TRBD1|TRBJ1-2|-
TGTGCCAGCAGCGGGGAGGGGGCAGGGCGCTACACCTTC
CASSGEGAGRYTF
>TRBV15|-|TRBJ1-2|-
TGTGCCACCAGCAGTGACCCCTATGGCTACACCTTC
CATSSDPYGYTF
>TRBV3-1/TRBV3-2|TRBD1|TRBJ1-5|-
TGTGCCAGCAGCCAAGCCGCAGGGGGGCAGCCCCAGCATTTT
CASSQAAGGQPQHF
>TRBV5-4|-|TRBJ2-1|few
TGTGCCAGCAGCCCAGACGTAAACTACAATGAGCAGTTCTTC
CASSPDVNYNEQFF
>TRBV14|-|TRBJ1-2|-
TGTGCCAGCAGCCAAATAGCCGGGGGCTATGGCTACACCTTC
CASSQIAGGYGYTF
>TRBV25-1|-|TRBJ1-4|-
TGTGCCAGCGGTCCGGGCAGGAATGAAAAACTGTTTTTT
CASGPGRNEKLFF
>TRBV7-3|-|TRBJ1-2|-
TGTGCCAGCAGCTTAGGTAGTGGCTACACCTTC
CASSLGSGYTF
>TRBV9|-|TRBJ2-1|many
TGTGCCAGCAGCGTAAGTGAGAGCTCCTACAATGAGCAGTTCTTC
CASSVSESSYNEQFF
>TRBV2|-|TRBJ1-1|once
TGTGCCAGTGCGCCACAGGGTATGAACACTGAAGCTTTCTTT
CASAPQGMNTEAFF
>TRBV18|-|TRBJ1-3|-
TGTGCCAGCTCACCGGGACTGCTAGGCTCTGGAAACACCATATATTTT
CASSPGLLGSGNTIYF
>TRBV10-2|-|TRBJ1-1|-
TGCGCCAGCAGCCTCCAGATGAACACTGAAGCTTTCTTT
CASSLQMNTEAFF
>TRBV7-2|TRBD1|TRBJ1-6|-
TGTGCCAGCAGCGCGGGACAGGGGGGGACACCCCTCCACTTT
CASSAGQGGTPLHF
>TRBV4-2|TRBD1|TRBJ2-1|-
TGTGCCAGCAGCCAACTTACAGGGGAACCCTACAATGAGCAGTTCTTC
CASSQLTGEPYNEQFF
>TRBV3-1/TRBV3-2|-|TRBJ1-6|-
TGTGCCAGCAGCCAAGTCTTTCGACTCAATAATTCACCCCTCCACTTT
CASSQVFRLNNSPLHF
>TRBV5-1|-|TRBJ1-1|-
TGCGCCAGCAGCTTGGAGGGGCGGGGGGAGGCTGAAGCTTTCTTT
CASSLEGRGEAEAFF
>TRBV5-4|-|TRBJ1-6|once
TGTGCCAGCAGTCAAGACAGAAATAATTCACCCCTCCACTTT
CASSQDRNNSPLHF
>TRBV15|TRBD2|TRBJ2-1|-
TGTGCCACCAGCAGGCCGGGGGGACCTTACAATGAGCAGTTCTTC
CATSRPGGPYNEQFF
>TRBV27|-|TRBJ1-1|-
TGTGCCAGCAGTCCCGATGGTAGGTCAGGTCGGAACACTGAAGCTTTCTTT
CASSPDGRSGRNTEAFF
>TRBV19|TRBD2|TRBJ2-3|once
TGTGCCAGTAGTCGAGGACTAGCGGGGGGGATTAGCACAGATACGCAGTATTTT
CASSRGLAGGISTDTQYF
>TRBV7-9|TRBD1|TRBJ1-1|-
TGTGCCAGCAGCCAAAACAGGGGCCCTGAAGCTTTCTTT
CASSQNRGPEAFF
>TRBV7-9|-|TRBJ2-2|once
TGTGCCAGCAGCTTAGAGGTGGGCCGCCCCGGGGAGCTGTTTTTT
CASSLEVGRPGELFF
>TRBV5-1|-|TRBJ1-3|-
TGCGCCAGCAGCATAGACCTCGTCTCTGGAAACACCATATATTTT
CASSIDLVSGNTIYF
>TRBV5-1|TRBD1|TRBJ1-6|-
TGCGCCAGCAGCCCAACTGACAGGGAGTACTCACCCCTCCACTTT
CASSPTDREYSPLHF
>TRBV7-9|-|TRBJ2-2|-
TGTGCCAGCAGCTTAGGAGTTCGGTCGGCGGGCACCGGGGAGCTGTTTTTT
CASSLGVRSAGTGELFF
>TRBV11-2|TRBD1|TRBJ2-1|-
TGTGCCAGCAGCTTCCCCGGGACAGTTTACAATGAGCAGTTCTTC
CASSFPGTVYNEQFF
>TRBV5-6|-|TRBJ2-3|-
TGTGCCAGCAGCTTGTTGGGTTTGGAAGGAGATACGCAGTATTTT
CASSLLGLEGDTQYF
>TRBV6-6|-|TRBJ2-3|-
TGTGCCAGCAGCAGCCCATTGGGGGGGCCCCAAGAGTATTTT
CASSSPLGGPQEYF
>TRBV10-2|-|TRBJ1-2|-
TGCGCCAGCAGTGAGTCATCCGGGAAAGGCTACACCTTC
CASSESSGKGYTF
>TRBV3-1/TRBV3-2|-|TRBJ1-1|-
TGTGCCAGCAGCCAAGGACCGGGAACTCGGAACACTGAAGCTTTCTTT
CASSQGPGTRNTEAFF